The next 9 T cell receptor beta chains were all read from a single sample in a study of human T cells and chemical hapten exposure. Stated time point: pre-sensitization, week 0. Noted treatment: therapeutic diphenylcyclopropenone sensitization with weekly scalp DPC. TCRdb called the RACE reads again in MiXCR, with one record for every CDR3 protein. The sample has approximately 260,000 distinct CDR3 sequences; 7.5% to 8% are singletons. The sample was whole blood, taken in connection with sensitization to the hapten diphenylcyclopropenone (DPC). Every receptor here comes from a man aged 18 to 35 with alopecia areata. Some clones in this sample may be carry-over from other donors' samples.

Remarks on this clonotype: One junction end disagrees with the germline gene, perhaps due to a read error. V and J are TRBV12-3 or TRBV12-4 and TRBJ1-2; weak D call: TRBD1 (5 bases). The CDR3 loop spans 13 amino acids. CDR3 in amino acids: CANSFHSGIGYTF. The CDR3 DNA is TGTGCCAACAGTTTTCATTCAGGGATCGGCTACACCTTC.

This clonotype was picked up many times. J is TRBJ2-3 and V is TRBV5-1; 8 bases match TRBD2. This CDR3 has 17 amino acids. Germline V gene data show CDR1 as SGHRS and CDR2 as YFSETQ. V lost 4 bases to trimming and J lost 0 bases; unmatched junction nucleotides: 10. CDR3 amino acids: CASSPHFSGASTDTQYF. As DNA, the CDR3 is TGCGCCAGCAGCCCCCACTTTAGCGGGGCTAGCACAGATACGCAGTATTTT. Looking up the rest from reference TRBV5-1 and TRBJ2-3 gives the full variable domain: KAGVTQTPRYLIKTRGQQVTLSCSPISGHRSVSWYQQTPGQGLQFLFEYFSETQRNKGNFPGRFSGRQFSNSRSEMNVSTLELGDSALYLCASSPHFSGASTDTQYFGPGTRLTVL.

The genes are TRBV3-1 and TRBJ2-5; D not resolved. Germline CDR1 reads LGHDT; CDR2 reads YNNKEL (reference sequence). The CDR3 is made up of 12 amino acids. Trimming took 0 bases from V and 9 from J, leaving 8 bases between them. CDR3 bases: TGTGCCAGCAGCCAAGATCTAGGGCCCCAGTACTTC. Translated, it gives CASSQDLGPQYF.

The V gene is TRBV7-2, the J gene TRBJ2-3; D is perhaps TRBD1 (6 bases). This CDR3 is 16 amino acids long. Germline values: CDR1 SGHTA, CDR2 FQGNSA. Trimming removed 4 bases from V and 0 bases from J, with 14 bases in between. Here the CDR3 reads CASSSNLGASTDTQYF. The CDR3 coding sequence is TGTGCCAGCAGCTCCAATCTGGGGGCCAGCACAGATACGCAGTATTTT.

This clonotype turned up a few times. The chain uses TRBV27 and TRBJ2-5, with D hard to call. This CDR3 contains 12 residues. Trimming pared 5 bases from V and 5 bases from J, leaving 9 bases between. In germline, CDR1 is MNHEY, CDR2 SMNVEV (reference sequence). The CDR3 DNA follows: TGTGCCAGCAGTCATCAGGAGGAGACCCAGTACTTC. Translated, it gives CASSHQEETQYF.

The sample holds a few counts of this clonotype. This rearrangement joins TRBV12-3 or TRBV12-4 to TRBJ1-1, with a weak D call TRBD1 (5 bases). V gave up 6 bases and J gave up 0 bases, with 14 bases separating them. This CDR3 has 15 amino acids. The CDR3 nucleotides are TGTGCCAGCAGCCCGGGACCGACGATGAACACTGAAGCTTTCTTT. Amino acid sequence: CASSPGPTMNTEAFF.

V is TRBV25-1 and J is TRBJ1-2; D is undetermined. V was pared by 4 bases and J by 5 bases, with 5 bases between. Per germline, CDR1 MGHDK and CDR2 SYGVNS. This CDR3 contains 11 residues. The chain's CDR3 is CASSGWYGYTF. CDR3 coding DNA: TGTGCCAGCAGTGGGTGGTATGGCTACACCTTC.

The gene calls are TRBV7-2 and TRBJ2-5; D is unclear. The CDR3 has 15 amino acids. The V gene's germline CDR1 is SGHTA and CDR2 FQGNSA. V lost 0 bases to trimming and J lost 5 bases, with 13 bases between them. CDR3 sequence reads: CASSLAATEGETQYF. Here the CDR3 DNA reads TGTGCCAGCAGCTTAGCTGCGACGGAAGGGGAGACCCAGTACTTC.

This clonotype was found a few times. CDR3 DNA: TGTGCTAGCCGGGAGGATTCGATGAACACTGAAGCTTTCTTT. It translates to CASREDSMNTEAFF. The chain employs TRBV6-5 and TRBJ1-1; no reliable D call. The CDR3 is 14 residues long. Germline CDR1 reads MNHEY; CDR2 reads SVGAGI.